One and the same sample provided the 30 T cell receptor beta chains below, sequenced in a study of spatial heterogeneity in lung cancer. The time point denotes: sample taken at primary tumor resection. Each CDR3 protein is one row after TCRdb ran MiXCR on the 5' RACE reads. The repertoire holds roughly 3,000 distinct CDR3 sequences, with around 9.8% as singletons. Material: normal lung tissue next to the tumor, obtained at surgery. Every receptor here comes from a male donor with early-stage non-small cell lung cancer.

This clonotype was counted at least ten times. The chain joins TRBV10-3 to TRBJ2-3, with D tentatively TRBD1 or TRBD2 (5 bases each). Trimming removed 4 bases from V and 0 bases from J, with 8 bases in between. The CDR3 has 14 residues. The germline CDR1 and CDR2 sequences are ENHRY and SYGVKD. The CDR3: CAISARDSTDTQYF. For the CDR3, the DNA is TGTGCCATCAGTGCGAGGGACAGCACAGATACGCAGTATTTT.

This clonotype was seen many times. J is TRBJ2-5 and V is TRBV5-4; D gene unclear. The CDR3 extends over 15 amino acids. Trimming took 2 bases from V and 1 from J, leaving 12 bases between them. The germline V gene encodes CDR1 SGHNT and CDR2 YYREEE (reference sequence). CDR3 amino acids: CASSLGTDLQETQYF. The CDR3 nucleotides are TGTGCCAGCAGCTTAGGTACGGACCTCCAAGAGACCCAGTACTTC.

Relative to its sample, this clonotype is medium-sized. V and J are TRBV6-2 or TRBV6-3 and TRBJ2-6; D gene unclear. Per germline, CDR1 MNHEY and CDR2 SVGEGT. V was shortened by 2 bases and J by 0 bases, with 5 bases between the two germline ends. The CDR3 spans 15 residues. Here the CDR3 reads CASSYGGSGANVLTF. As DNA, the CDR3 is TGTGCCAGCAGTTACGGCGGCTCTGGGGCCAACGTCCTGACTTTC.

In its sample, this clonotype is medium-sized. V gene TRBV20-1 combines with J gene TRBJ1-2, with a possible D match to TRBD1 (5 bases). The V gene's germline CDR1 is DFQATT and CDR2 SNEGSKA (reference sequence). The ends were cut back, 5 bases at V and 5 bases at J, with 21 bases in the middle. This CDR3 spans 15 amino acids. CDR3 nucleotides: TGCAGTGCTCCAATCCTAGGGGCAGCACAATATGGCTACACCTTC. This translates into CSAPILGAAQYGYTF.

By sample fraction, this clonotype is medium-sized (0.01 to 0.1%). V gene TRBV20-1 combines with J gene TRBJ1-1; D remains unclear. V was pared by 1 base and J by 3 bases, with 12 bases between. CDR1 is DFQATT and CDR2 is SNEGSKA in the germline V gene (reference sequence). This CDR3 is built from 14 residues. The DNA for the CDR3 is TGCAGTGCTAGAGTGGAGCTACGGGACACTGAAGCTTTCTTT. Translating gives CSARVELRDTEAFF.

This clonotype was found a few times. The chain recombines TRBV7-6 with TRBJ2-2; no definite D call. The CDR3 has 15 amino acids. Trimming stripped 1 base from V and 0 bases from J, with 6 bases between. The germline CDR1 and CDR2 sequences are SGHVS and FNYEAQ. CDR3 bases: TGTGCCAGCAGCTTAGGATGGTCGAACACCGGGGAGCTGTTTTTT. It encodes CASSLGWSNTGELFF.

This clonotype has only a few counts. CDR3 coding DNA: TGCGCCAGCAGTGAGTGGACAGGGCATAACTATGGCTACACCTTC. Translated, it gives CASSEWTGHNYGYTF. The V call is TRBV10-2, the J call TRBJ1-2, with 8 nucleotides matching TRBD1. Germline V lookup: CDR1 WSHSY, CDR2 SAAADI. The ends lost 1 base at V and 1 base at J; junction bases unmatched: 2. The CDR3 loop spans 15 amino acids.

This clonotype was counted only a few times. This chain uses TRBV28 with TRBJ1-1; tentatively, D is TRBD1 (5 bases). The V and J ends lost 6 bases and 5 bases respectively, with 22 bases between them. Germline CDR1 MDHEN, CDR2 SYDVKM. The CDR3 sequence is 16 residues long. The CDR3 loop reads CASSPWGDGLLTEAFF. In nucleotides, the CDR3 is TGTGCCAGCAGCCCGTGGGGGGACGGACTCTTAACTGAAGCTTTCTTT.

This clonotype is judged medium-sized (0.01 to 0.1%). The V call is TRBV5-6, the J call TRBJ2-7; D perhaps matches TRBD2 (6 bases). The length of the CDR3 is 12 residues. V shed 4 bases and J shed 4 bases, with 9 bases lying between them. CDR1 and CDR2 from the germline V gene are SGHDT and YYEEEE. The CDR3 loop is CASSQDYYEQYF. The CDR3 DNA reads as TGTGCCAGCAGCCAGGACTATTACGAGCAGTACTTC.

This clonotype showed up just a few times. J is TRBJ2-7 and V is TRBV7-6; unclear D gene. Per germline, CDR1 SGHVS and CDR2 FNYEAQ. This CDR3 region has 13 residues. V was cut by 3 bases and J by 4 bases, with 10 bases left in between. DNA for the CDR3: TGTGCCAGCAGCTTTAATCCCACATACGAGCAGTACTTC. Translation: CASSFNPTYEQYF.

This clonotype counts as medium-sized. This chain uses TRBV6-5 with TRBJ2-2; possible D gene TRBD2, 6 bases. Germline CDR1 is MNHEY and CDR2 is SVGAGI. The V end lost 4 bases, the J end lost 4 bases, and 10 bases lay between the germline ends. This CDR3 region has 14 residues. The CDR3 is CASSSGTLTGELFF. The DNA for the CDR3 is TGTGCCAGCAGTTCAGGGACTCTCACCGGGGAGCTGTTTTTT.

This clonotype is classed as large (0.1 to 1%). This sequence joins TRBV10-3 and TRBJ1-2; possibly TRBD1 for D (5 bases). CDR3 length: 14 amino acids. V was pared by 0 bases and J by 4 bases, with 9 bases between. Germline loops: CDR1 ENHRY, CDR2 SYGVKD. CDR3 sequence (DNA): TGTGCCATCAGTGAGTCAGGGGAAGGCTATGGCTACACCTTC. It is translated as CAISESGEGYGYTF.

This clonotype is termed medium-sized (0.01 to 0.1%). The V call is TRBV20-1, the J call TRBJ1-1; D gene ambiguous. Per germline, CDR1 DFQATT and CDR2 SNEGSKA (reference sequence). The CDR3 covers 14 residues. Trimming cost V 5 bases and J 4 bases, with 17 bases left between them. The CDR3 spells CSAPTASSLTEAFF. The DNA for the CDR3 is TGCAGTGCTCCCACCGCGTCCAGCCTCACTGAAGCTTTCTTT.

By proportion, this clonotype is medium-sized. The chain couples TRBV7-9 to TRBJ1-1, with D possibly matching TRBD1 (6 bases). CDR1 and CDR2 (germline): SEHNR, FQNEAQ (reference sequence). Trimming removed 3 bases at V and 3 bases at J, with 20 bases between. CDR3 length equals 17 residues. The CDR3 DNA reads TGTGCCAGCAGCTTCCGATACCGGGACACATCATACACTGAAGCTTTCTTT. Residues: CASSFRYRDTSYTEAFF.

This clonotype has more than one count but fewer than ten. This chain's CDR3 is CASSFMDPLPQETQYF. CDR3 bases: TGTGCCAGCAGCTTTATGGATCCTCTACCTCAAGAGACCCAGTACTTC. The gene calls are TRBV5-4 and TRBJ2-5; D not resolved. Germline-derived CDR1 and CDR2 are SGHNT and YYREEE (reference sequence). The CDR3 totals 16 residues. Trimming removed 2 bases from V and 2 bases from J, with 16 bases in between.

In this sample, this clonotype is medium-sized. CDR3 residues: CASSLDDRVGETQYF. The CDR3 bases are TGTGCCAGCAGCTTAGACGACAGGGTCGGGGAGACCCAGTACTTC. The chain links TRBV7-2 to TRBJ2-5; 7 nucleotides line up with TRBD1. The CDR3 loop spans 15 amino acids. Per germline, CDR1 SGHTA and CDR2 FQGNSA. The V gene end was trimmed by 1 base and the J gene end by 5 bases; junction bases not matched to a gene: 7.

This clonotype has a count of ten or more. The V gene is TRBV19, the J gene TRBJ2-3; 8 bases align to TRBD2. CDR1 is LNHDA and CDR2 is SQIVND in the germline V gene (reference sequence). Losses at the gene ends were 7 bases for V and 9 bases for J; bases not matched to a gene: 12. The CDR3 extends over 14 amino acids. CDR3 in amino acids: CASTFSGALGTQYF. In nucleotides, the CDR3 is TGTGCCAGTACCTTTAGCGGGGCCCTGGGGACGCAGTATTTT.

V and J are TRBV20-1 and TRBJ2-4; 9 bases align to TRBD2. V shed 0 bases and J 3 bases; nucleotides not matched to a gene: 6. This CDR3 contains 16 residues. Per the germline V gene, CDR1 is DFQATT and CDR2 is SNEGSKA (reference sequence). CDR3 protein: CSAREPAGGYKNIQYF. The CDR3 DNA sequence: TGCAGTGCTAGAGAACCGGCGGGGGGGTACAAAAACATTCAGTACTTC.

This clonotype has just a few counts. The rearrangement uses TRBV7-2 and TRBJ1-2; D is perhaps TRBD1 (6 bases). Germline-derived CDR1 and CDR2 are SGHTA and FQGNSA. Trimming pared 5 bases from V and 4 bases from J, leaving 14 bases between. The CDR3 totals 14 residues. The DNA for the CDR3 is TGTGCCAGCAGCCAGGGGCCGGCGAGCTATGGCTACACCTTC. This encodes CASSQGPASYGYTF.

On this clonotype itself: One end of the junction is discordant with germline, which a read error may explain. The chain is built from TRBV5-1 and TRBJ2-1, with 10 nucleotides matching TRBD2. This CDR3 spans 14 amino acids. The germline CDR1 and CDR2 sequences are SGHRS and YFSETQ. The DNA for the CDR3 is TGCGCCTGCAGCTCAGCGGGAGGGTACAATGAGCAGTTCTTC. It yields the protein CACSSAGGYNEQFF.

This clonotype is medium-sized. The chain is built from TRBV12-3 or TRBV12-4 and TRBJ1-6; possible D gene TRBD1, 5 bases. CDR3 size: 17 residues. The V and J ends lost 3 bases and 0 bases respectively, with 12 bases between them. CDR3 in amino acids: CASSFGGVSSYNSPLHF. The CDR3 region has the DNA TGTGCCAGCAGTTTCGGGGGAGTGAGCTCCTATAATTCACCCCTCCACTTT.

By share of the sample, this clonotype is medium-sized (0.01 to 0.1%). The rearrangement uses TRBV29-1 and TRBJ1-2, with a possible D match to TRBD1 (6 bases). The V end was cut by 6 bases, the J end by 4 bases, with 12 bases between. CDR3 length equals 12 residues. Germline CDR1 is SQVTM and CDR2 is ANQGSEA. CDR3 amino acids: CSVRGGLYGYTF. The CDR3 region has the DNA TGCAGCGTGAGGGGGGGGCTCTATGGCTACACCTTC.

This clonotype is medium-sized. The rearrangement uses TRBV20-1 and TRBJ1-1; no clear D. The CDR3 loop spans 13 amino acids. V lost 3 bases and J lost 1, with 9 bases in between. The germline gives CDR1 DFQATT, CDR2 SNEGSKA (reference sequence). The CDR3, as DNA: TGCAGTGCTAGTCTATCCGGGAACACTGAAGCTTTCTTT. Translating it yields CSASLSGNTEAFF.

By share of the sample, this clonotype is medium-sized (0.01 to 0.1%). The chain links TRBV6-5 to TRBJ2-7; 11 bases align to TRBD2. Germline loops: CDR1 MNHEY, CDR2 SVGAGI. The CDR3 contains 16 residues. Trimming at V came to 0 bases and at J to 2 bases, leaving 3 bases not matched to a gene. In DNA form, the CDR3 reads TGTGCCAGCAGTTACTCGGTAGCGGGAGGGGCCTACGAGCAGTACTTC. Encoded protein: CASSYSVAGGAYEQYF.

This clonotype has a handful of counts. The chain uses TRBV9 and TRBJ2-7, with TRBD1 identical over 8 bases. Trimming cost V 3 bases and J 7 bases; bases outside gene matches: 6. The CDR3 runs to 13 residues. Germline CDR1 and CDR2: SGDLS and YYNGEE. CDR3 in DNA: TGTGCCAGCAGCGGAACAGGGGGGCAAGAGCAGTACTTC. Translating gives CASSGTGGQEQYF.

This clonotype is labeled as medium-sized. The chain has TRBV20-1 and TRBJ2-7; D is possibly TRBD1 (6 bases). Trimming cost V 6 bases and J 1 base, with 19 bases left between them. Germline values: CDR1 DFQATT, CDR2 SNEGSKA (reference sequence). The CDR3 is 15 residues long. The CDR3 sequence is CSATNRDTISYEQYF. The CDR3 DNA sequence: TGCAGTGCCACAAACCGGGACACAATTTCCTACGAGCAGTACTTC.

Ten or more counts support this clonotype. The chain uses TRBV27 and TRBJ1-2, with D maybe TRBD1 (6 bases). V gave up 5 bases and J gave up 0 bases, with 13 bases separating them. This CDR3 region has 15 residues. Germline V gene data show CDR1 as MNHEY and CDR2 as SMNVEV (reference sequence). This chain's CDR3 is CASSPGQYPNYGYTF. The CDR3 DNA follows: TGTGCCAGCAGTCCAGGACAGTACCCTAACTATGGCTACACCTTC.

In this sample, this clonotype is medium-sized. The chain employs TRBV24-1 and TRBJ2-1; 8 bases line up with TRBD2. The J segment lost 3 bases and the V segment lost 4 bases, leaving 7 bases of the junction unmatched. The CDR3 runs to 16 residues. Per the germline V gene, CDR1 is KGHDR and CDR2 is SFDVKD. The CDR3 here is CATSEGAGAGYNEQFF. The CDR3 DNA reads TGTGCCACCAGTGAGGGAGCGGGAGCCGGCTACAATGAGCAGTTCTTC.

By its share, this clonotype is medium-sized (0.01 to 0.1%). J is TRBJ1-2 and V is TRBV11-2; D gene unclear. The CDR3 totals 16 residues. V gave up 0 bases and J gave up 8 bases, with 19 bases separating them. In germline, CDR1 is SGHAT, CDR2 FQNNGV. The CDR3 here is CASSLEAHSLGEGYTF. The CDR3 DNA is TGTGCCAGCAGCTTAGAAGCCCACAGCCTCGGAGAGGGCTACACCTTC.

In its sample, this clonotype is medium-sized. The rearrangement joins TRBV30 to TRBJ1-2; TRBD1 matches 7 bases. The CDR3 is 13 residues long. V shed 4 bases and J 4 bases; nucleotides not matched to a gene: 6. Germline-derived CDR1 and CDR2 are GTSNPN and SVGIG (reference sequence). In DNA form, the CDR3 reads TGTGCCTGGACCCTTGGGGACAGCTATGGCTACACCTTC. It yields the protein CAWTLGDSYGYTF.